The entry that follows covers one T cell receptor (beta chain) sequence. Its antigen is undetermined. These data originate in a study of cytomegalovirus exposure and HLA in healthy donors. Study-wide results and limits: Later genetic work tied a missense DCLRE1C variant to beta-chain V and J trimming.

PCR involved 60 Vbeta and 13 Jbeta primers. Repertoires were generated with immunoSEQ multiplex PCR, while TCRdb's copy carries only in-frame clones and drops some. The repertoire table contains 150,000 to 200,000 clones. The CDR3 is 17 amino acids. Looked up from germline, CDR1 is LGHNA and CDR2 is YSLEER. V lost 1 base and J lost 2; bases outside the gene matches: 5. This sequence joins TRBV4-3 and TRBJ2-5; 12 bases map to TRBD2. Sequencing was done on a sample of PBMCs. The sequence was collected from a woman aged 55 to 70 in good health and CMV-seronegative. CDR3 nucleotide sequence: TGCGCCAGCAGCCAAGGTCTCGGACTAGCGGGGCAAGAGACCCAGTACTTC. This translates into CASSQGLGLAGQETQYF.